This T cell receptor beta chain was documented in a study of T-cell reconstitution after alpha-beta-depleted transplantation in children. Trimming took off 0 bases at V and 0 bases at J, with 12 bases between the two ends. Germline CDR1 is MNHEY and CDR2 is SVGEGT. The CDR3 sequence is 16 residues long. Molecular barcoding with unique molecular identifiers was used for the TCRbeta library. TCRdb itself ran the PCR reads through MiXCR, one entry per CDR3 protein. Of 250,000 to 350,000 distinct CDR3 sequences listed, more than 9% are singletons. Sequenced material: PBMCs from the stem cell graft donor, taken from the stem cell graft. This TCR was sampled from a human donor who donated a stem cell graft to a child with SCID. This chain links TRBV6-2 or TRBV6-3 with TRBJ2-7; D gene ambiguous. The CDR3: CASSYSPQRSSYEQYF. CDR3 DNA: TGTGCCAGCAGTTACTCGCCACAGAGGAGCTCCTACGAGCAGTACTTC.